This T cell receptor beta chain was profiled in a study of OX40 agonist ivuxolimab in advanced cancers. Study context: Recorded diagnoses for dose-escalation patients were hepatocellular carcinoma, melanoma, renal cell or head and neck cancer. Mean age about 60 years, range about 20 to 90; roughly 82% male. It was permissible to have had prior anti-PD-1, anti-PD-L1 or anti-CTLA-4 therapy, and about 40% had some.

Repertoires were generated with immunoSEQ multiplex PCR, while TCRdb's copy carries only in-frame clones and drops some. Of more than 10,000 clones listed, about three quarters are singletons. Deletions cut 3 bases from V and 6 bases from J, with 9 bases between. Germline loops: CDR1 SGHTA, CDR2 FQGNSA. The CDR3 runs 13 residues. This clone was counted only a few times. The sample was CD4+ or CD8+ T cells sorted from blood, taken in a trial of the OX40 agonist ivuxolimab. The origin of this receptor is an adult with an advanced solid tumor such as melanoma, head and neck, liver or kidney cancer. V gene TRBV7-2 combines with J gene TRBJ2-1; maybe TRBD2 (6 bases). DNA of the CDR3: TGTGCCAGCAGCTTTTACGGGGGCAATGAGCAGTTCTTC. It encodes CASSFYGGNEQFF. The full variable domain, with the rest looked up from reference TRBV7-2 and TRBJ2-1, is GAGVSQSPSNKVTEKGKDVELRCDPISGHTALYWYRQSLGQGLEFLIYFQGNSAPDKSGLPSDRFSAERTGGSVSTLTIQRTQQEDSAVYLCASSFYGGNEQFFGPGTRLTVL.